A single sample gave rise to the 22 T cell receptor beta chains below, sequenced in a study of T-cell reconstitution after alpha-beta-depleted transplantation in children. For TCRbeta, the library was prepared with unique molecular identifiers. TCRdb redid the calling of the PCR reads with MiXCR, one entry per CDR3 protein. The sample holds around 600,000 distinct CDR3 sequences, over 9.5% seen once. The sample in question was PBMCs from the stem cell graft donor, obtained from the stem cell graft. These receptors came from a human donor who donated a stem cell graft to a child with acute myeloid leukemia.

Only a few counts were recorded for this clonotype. DNA for the CDR3: TGCGCCAGCAGCTTCAAGGCGGGAGGCACTGAAGCTTTCTTT. Protein product: CASSFKAGGTEAFF. The chain employs TRBV5-1 and TRBJ1-1, with D unclear. The CDR3 sequence is 14 residues long. V lost 2 bases and J 4 bases, leaving 12 bases between the germline ends. Germline V CDR1 and CDR2: SGHRS, YFSETQ.

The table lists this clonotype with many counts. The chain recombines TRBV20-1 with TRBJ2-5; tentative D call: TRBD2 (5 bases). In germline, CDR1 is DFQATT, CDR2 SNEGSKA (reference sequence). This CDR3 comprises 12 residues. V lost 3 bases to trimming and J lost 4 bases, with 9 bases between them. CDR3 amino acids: CSARALGETQYF. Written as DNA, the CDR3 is TGCAGTGCTAGGGCACTAGGAGAGACCCAGTACTTC.

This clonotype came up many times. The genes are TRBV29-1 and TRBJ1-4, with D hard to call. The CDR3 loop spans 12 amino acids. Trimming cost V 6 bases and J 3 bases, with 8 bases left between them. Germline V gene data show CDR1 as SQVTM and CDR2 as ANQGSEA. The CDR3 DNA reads TGCAGCGTAAGGCAGGCTAATGAAAAACTGTTTTTT. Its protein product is CSVRQANEKLFF.

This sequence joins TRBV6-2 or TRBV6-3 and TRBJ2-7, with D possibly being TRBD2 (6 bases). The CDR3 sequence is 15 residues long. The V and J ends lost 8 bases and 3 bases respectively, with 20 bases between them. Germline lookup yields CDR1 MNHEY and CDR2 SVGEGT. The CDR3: CASESPGEVRYEQYF. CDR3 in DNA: TGTGCCAGCGAGTCCCCGGGGGAGGTACGCTACGAGCAGTACTTC.

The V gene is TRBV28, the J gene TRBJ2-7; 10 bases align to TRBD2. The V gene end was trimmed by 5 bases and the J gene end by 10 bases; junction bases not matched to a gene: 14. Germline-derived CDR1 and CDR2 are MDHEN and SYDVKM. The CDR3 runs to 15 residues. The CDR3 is CASSPLGVAGGVQYF. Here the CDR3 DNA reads TGTGCCAGCAGTCCCCTCGGGGTAGCGGGGGGTGTTCAGTACTTC. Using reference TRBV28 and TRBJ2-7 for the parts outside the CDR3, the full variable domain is DVKVTQSSRYLVKRTGEKVFLECVQDMDHENMFWYRQDPGLGLRLIYFSYDVKMKEKGDIPEGYSVSREKKERFSLILESASTNQTSMYLCASSPLGVAGGVQYFGPGTRLTVT.

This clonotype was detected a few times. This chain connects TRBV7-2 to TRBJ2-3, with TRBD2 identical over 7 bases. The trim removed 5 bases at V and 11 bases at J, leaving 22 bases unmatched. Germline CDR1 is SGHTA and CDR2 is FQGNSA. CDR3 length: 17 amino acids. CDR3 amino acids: CASSRPSPSGGSMMQYF. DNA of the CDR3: TGTGCCAGCAGCCGCCCCAGTCCTTCGGGCGGGAGTATGATGCAGTATTTT.

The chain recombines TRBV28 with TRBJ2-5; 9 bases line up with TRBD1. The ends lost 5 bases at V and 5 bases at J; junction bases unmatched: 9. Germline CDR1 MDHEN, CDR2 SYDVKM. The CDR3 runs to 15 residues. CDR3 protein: CASSPGTGRRETQYF. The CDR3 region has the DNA TGTGCCAGCAGTCCAGGGACAGGGAGGCGGGAGACCCAGTACTTC.

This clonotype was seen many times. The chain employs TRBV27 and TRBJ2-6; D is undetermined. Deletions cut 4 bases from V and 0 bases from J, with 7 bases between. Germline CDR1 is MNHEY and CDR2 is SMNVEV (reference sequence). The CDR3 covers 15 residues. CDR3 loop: CASSSAPSGANVLTF. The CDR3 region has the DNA TGTGCCAGCAGTTCAGCGCCCTCTGGGGCCAACGTCCTGACTTTC.

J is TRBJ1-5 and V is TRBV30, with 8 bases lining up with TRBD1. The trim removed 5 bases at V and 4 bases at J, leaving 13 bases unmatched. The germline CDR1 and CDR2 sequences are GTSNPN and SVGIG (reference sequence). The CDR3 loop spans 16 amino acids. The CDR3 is CAWGVRGQAKNQPQHF. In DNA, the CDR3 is TGTGCCTGGGGAGTCCGGGGACAGGCTAAGAATCAGCCCCAGCATTTT. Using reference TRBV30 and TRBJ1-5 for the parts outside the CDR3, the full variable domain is SQTIHQWPATLVQPVGSPLSLECTVEGTSNPNLYWYRQAAGRGLQLLFYSVGIGQISSEVPQNLSASRPQDRQFILSSKKLLLSDSGFYLCAWGVRGQAKNQPQHFGDGTRLSIL.

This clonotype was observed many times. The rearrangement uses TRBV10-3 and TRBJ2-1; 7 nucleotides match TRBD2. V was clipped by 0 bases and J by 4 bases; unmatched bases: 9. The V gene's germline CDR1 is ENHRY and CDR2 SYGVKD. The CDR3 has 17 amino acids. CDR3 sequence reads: CAISESLTSLGYNEQFF. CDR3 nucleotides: TGTGCCATCAGTGAGTCCTTGACTAGCCTGGGTTACAATGAGCAGTTCTTC.

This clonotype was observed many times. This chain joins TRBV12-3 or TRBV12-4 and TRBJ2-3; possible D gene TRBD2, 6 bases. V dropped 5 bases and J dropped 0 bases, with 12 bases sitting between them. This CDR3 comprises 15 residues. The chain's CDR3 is CASSPGLLSTDTQYF. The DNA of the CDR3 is TGTGCCAGCAGTCCGGGACTGTTAAGCACAGATACGCAGTATTTT.

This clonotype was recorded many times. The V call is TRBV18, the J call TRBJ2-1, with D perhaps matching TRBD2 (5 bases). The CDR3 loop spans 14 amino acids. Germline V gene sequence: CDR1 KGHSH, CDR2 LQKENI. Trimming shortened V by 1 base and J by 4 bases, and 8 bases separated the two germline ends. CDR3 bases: TGTGCCAGCTCACCACTGGGCGGGTACAATGAGCAGTTCTTC. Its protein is CASSPLGGYNEQFF. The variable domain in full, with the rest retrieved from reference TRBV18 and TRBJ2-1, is NAGVMQNPRHLVRRRGQEARLRCSPMKGHSHVYWYRQLPEEGLKFMVYLQKENIIDESGMPKERFSAEFPKEGPSILRIQQVVRGDSAAYFCASSPLGGYNEQFFGPGTRLTVL.

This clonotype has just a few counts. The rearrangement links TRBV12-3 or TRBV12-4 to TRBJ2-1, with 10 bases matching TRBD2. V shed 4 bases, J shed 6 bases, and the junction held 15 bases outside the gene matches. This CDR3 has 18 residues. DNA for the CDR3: TGTGCCAGCAGTTCTAGCGGGAGTCTCCACAAAAGGGCCAATGAGCAGTTCTTC. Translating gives CASSSSGSLHKRANEQFF.

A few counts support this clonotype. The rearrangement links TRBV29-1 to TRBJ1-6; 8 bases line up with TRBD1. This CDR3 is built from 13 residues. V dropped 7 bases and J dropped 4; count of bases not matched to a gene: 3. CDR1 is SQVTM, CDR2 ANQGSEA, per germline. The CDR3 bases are TGCAGCGCTCGGACAGGGTATAATTCACCCCTCCACTTT. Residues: CSARTGYNSPLHF.

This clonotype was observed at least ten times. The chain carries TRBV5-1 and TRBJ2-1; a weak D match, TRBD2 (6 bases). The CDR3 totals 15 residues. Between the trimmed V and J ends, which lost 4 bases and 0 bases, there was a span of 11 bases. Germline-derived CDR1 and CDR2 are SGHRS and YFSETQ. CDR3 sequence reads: CASSMGRTSYNEQFF. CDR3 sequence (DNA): TGCGCCAGCAGCATGGGGAGGACCTCCTACAATGAGCAGTTCTTC.

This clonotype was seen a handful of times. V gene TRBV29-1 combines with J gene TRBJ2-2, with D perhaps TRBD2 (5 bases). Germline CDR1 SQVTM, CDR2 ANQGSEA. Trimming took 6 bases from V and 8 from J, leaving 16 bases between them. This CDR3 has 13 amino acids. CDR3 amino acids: CSVEVSPGGELFF. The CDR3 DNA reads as TGCAGCGTGGAGGTCTCTCCTGGGGGGGAGCTGTTTTTT.

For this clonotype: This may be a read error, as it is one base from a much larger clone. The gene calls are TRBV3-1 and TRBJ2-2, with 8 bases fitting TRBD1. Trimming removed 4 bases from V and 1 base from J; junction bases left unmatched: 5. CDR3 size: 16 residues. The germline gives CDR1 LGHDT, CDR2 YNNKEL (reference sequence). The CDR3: CASSPRQGKNTGELFF. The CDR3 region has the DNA TGTGCCAGCAGCCCGCGACAGGGGAAGAACACCGGGGAGCTGTTTTTT. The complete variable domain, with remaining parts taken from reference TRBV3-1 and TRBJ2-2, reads DTAVSQTPKYLVTQMGNDKSIKCEQNLGHDTMYWYKQDSKKFLKIMFSYNNKELIINETVPNRFSPKSPDKAHLNLHINSLELGDSAVYFCASSPRQGKNTGELFFGEGSRLTVL.

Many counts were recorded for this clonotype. The CDR3 region is CASSLSASDTGELFF. The CDR3 DNA reads as TGTGCCAGCAGCTTAAGCGCGAGTGACACCGGGGAGCTGTTTTTT. The chain combines TRBV7-2 with TRBJ2-2; D is unclear. V was pared by 2 bases and J by 3 bases, with 10 bases between. Germline lookup yields CDR1 SGHTA and CDR2 FQGNSA. The CDR3 has 15 residues.

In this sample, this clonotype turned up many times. As DNA, the CDR3 is TGCAGTGTCCGGGACGGACAGCATGGCTACACCTTC. Its protein product is CSVRDGQHGYTF. V gene TRBV20-1 combines with J gene TRBJ1-2; D might be TRBD1 (6 bases). Germline CDR1 DFQATT, CDR2 SNEGSKA (reference sequence). There are 12 residues in the CDR3. Trimming shortened V by 7 bases and J by 6 bases, and 15 bases separated the two germline ends.

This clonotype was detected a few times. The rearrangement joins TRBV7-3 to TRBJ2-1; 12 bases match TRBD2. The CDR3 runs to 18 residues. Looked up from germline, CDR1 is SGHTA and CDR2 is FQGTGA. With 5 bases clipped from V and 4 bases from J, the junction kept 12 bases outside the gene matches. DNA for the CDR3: TGTGCCAGCAGCCGATCCGGGACTAGCGGGTGGGGGTACAATGAGCAGTTCTTC. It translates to CASSRSGTSGWGYNEQFF.

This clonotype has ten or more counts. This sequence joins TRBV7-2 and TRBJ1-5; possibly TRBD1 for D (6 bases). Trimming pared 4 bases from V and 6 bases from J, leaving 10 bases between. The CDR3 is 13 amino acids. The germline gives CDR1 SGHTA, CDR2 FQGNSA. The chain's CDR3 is CASSSDRFQPQHF. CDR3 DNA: TGTGCCAGCAGCTCTGACAGGTTTCAGCCCCAGCATTTT.

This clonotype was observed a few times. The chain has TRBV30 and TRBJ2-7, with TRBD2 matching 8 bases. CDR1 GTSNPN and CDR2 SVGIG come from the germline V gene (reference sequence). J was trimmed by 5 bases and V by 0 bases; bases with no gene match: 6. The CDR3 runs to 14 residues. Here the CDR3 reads CAWSVRAGVNEQYF. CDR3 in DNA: TGTGCCTGGAGTGTAAGAGCGGGAGTGAACGAGCAGTACTTC.